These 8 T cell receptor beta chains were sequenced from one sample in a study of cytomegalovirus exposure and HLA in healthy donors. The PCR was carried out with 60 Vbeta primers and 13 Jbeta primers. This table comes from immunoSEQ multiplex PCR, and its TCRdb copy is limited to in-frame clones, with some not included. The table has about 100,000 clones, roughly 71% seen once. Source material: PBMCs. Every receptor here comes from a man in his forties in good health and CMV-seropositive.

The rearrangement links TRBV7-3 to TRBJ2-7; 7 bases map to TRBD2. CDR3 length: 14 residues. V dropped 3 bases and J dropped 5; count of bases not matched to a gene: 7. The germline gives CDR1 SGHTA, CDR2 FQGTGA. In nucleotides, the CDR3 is TGTGCCAGCAGCTTGGGCGGGAGCGTCGACGAGCAGTACTTC. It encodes CASSLGGSVDEQYF.

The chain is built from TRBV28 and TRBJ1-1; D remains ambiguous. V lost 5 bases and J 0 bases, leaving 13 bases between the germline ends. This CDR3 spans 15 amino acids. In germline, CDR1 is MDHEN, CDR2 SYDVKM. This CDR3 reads CASSTPNSLNTEAFF. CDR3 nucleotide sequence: TGTGCCAGCAGTACACCAAACAGCCTGAACACTGAAGCTTTCTTT.

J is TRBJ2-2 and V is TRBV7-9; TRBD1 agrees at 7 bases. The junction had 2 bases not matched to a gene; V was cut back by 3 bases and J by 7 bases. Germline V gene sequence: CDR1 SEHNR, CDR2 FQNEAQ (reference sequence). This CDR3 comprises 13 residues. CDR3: CASSFGQVGELFF. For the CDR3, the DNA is TGTGCCAGCAGCTTCGGACAGGTCGGGGAGCTGTTTTTT.

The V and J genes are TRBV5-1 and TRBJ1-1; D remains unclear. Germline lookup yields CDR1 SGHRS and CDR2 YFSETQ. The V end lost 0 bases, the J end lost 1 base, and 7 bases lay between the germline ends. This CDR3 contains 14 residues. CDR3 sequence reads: CASSLDSQNTEAFF. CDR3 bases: TGCGCCAGCAGCTTGGACAGCCAGAACACTGAAGCTTTCTTT.

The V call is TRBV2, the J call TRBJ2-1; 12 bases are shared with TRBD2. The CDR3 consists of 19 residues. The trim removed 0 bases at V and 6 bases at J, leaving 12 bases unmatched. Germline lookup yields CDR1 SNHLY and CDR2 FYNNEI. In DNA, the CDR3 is TGTGCCAGCAGTGAAGCTCCGGGACTAGCGGGCAAGACCCTCAATGAGCAGTTCTTC. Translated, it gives CASSEAPGLAGKTLNEQFF.

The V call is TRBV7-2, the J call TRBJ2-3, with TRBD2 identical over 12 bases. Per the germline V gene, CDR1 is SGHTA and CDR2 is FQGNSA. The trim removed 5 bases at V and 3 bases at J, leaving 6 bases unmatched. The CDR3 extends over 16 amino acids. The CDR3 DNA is TGTGCCAGCAGCCCTAGACTAGCGGGGGCAACAGATACGCAGTATTTT. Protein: CASSPRLAGATDTQYF.

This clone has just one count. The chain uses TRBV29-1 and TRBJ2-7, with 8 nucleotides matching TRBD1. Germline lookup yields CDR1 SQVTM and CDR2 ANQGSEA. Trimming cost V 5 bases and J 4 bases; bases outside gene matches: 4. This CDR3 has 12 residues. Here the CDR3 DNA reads TGCAGCGTTCGACAGGGGTCGTACGAGCAGTACTTC. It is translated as CSVRQGSYEQYF.

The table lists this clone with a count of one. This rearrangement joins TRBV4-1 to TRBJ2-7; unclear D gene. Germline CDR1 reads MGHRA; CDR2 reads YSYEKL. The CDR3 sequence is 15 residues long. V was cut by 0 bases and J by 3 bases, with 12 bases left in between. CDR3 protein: CASSQDTWWYYEQYF. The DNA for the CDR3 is TGCGCCAGCAGCCAAGATACATGGTGGTACTACGAGCAGTACTTC.